Listed below are T cell receptor beta chains from one sample, sequenced in a study of T cell responses to AZD1222 COVID-19 vaccine. Profiled with immunoSEQ multiplex PCR; TCRdb holds only in-frame clones, not every one. The table shows about 180,000 clones, with 80% to 95% occurring only once. Material: peripheral blood, obtained 28 days after the second dose of the MenACWY control vaccine. The receptors were sampled from an adult who received the MenACWY meningococcal vaccine as a control. The CDR3 runs from the conserved cysteine through the conserved F or W. The D gene is left open where the match is weak. Not every row has a clone size; where given, it reads once, few, many or a size class.

>-|-|TRBV28|TRBJ2-3
TGTGCCAGCAGCGAAGGGGGCACAGATACGCAGTATTTT
CASSEGGTDTQYF
>-|-|TRBV30|TRBJ1-4
TGTGCCTGGAGTTCAGGGACCGGAGAAAAACTGTTTTTT
CAWSSGTGEKLFF
>-|few|TRBV5-1|TRBJ1-2
TGCGCCAGCAGCTTGGATTGGCAGATTAACTATGGCTACACCTTC
CASSLDWQINYGYTF
>TRBD2|-|TRBV5-1|TRBJ2-5
TGCGCCAGCAGCTTGGAGGCGGGGGGGCCCAACCAAGAGACCCAGTACTTC
CASSLEAGGPNQETQYF
>TRBD2|-|TRBV27|TRBJ2-5
TGTGCCAGCAGTTTAATCGGCGGGGGGGCTGGGGAGACCCAGTACTTC
CASSLIGGGAGETQYF
>TRBD2|-|TRBV11-2|TRBJ2-3
TGTGCCAGCAGCTTACTACGGGGGGGAGTTGGAGATACGCAGTATTTT
CASSLLRGGVGDTQYF
>-|-|TRBV10-3|TRBJ1-2
TGTGCCATCGGTAGGGAAAGGTGGGACTATGGCTACACCTTC
CAIGRERWDYGYTF
>TRBD1|few|TRBV11-1|TRBJ1-2
TGTGCCAGCAGCTTAGGGACAGGGGGCGTCCTTGGCTACACCTTC
CASSLGTGGVLGYTF
>TRBD1|few|TRBV29-1|TRBJ1-2
TGCAGCGTTTGGGACAGGGAGAGGGGCTACACCTTC
CSVWDRERGYTF
>-|once|TRBV30|TRBJ1-1
TGTGCCTGGGCTACACTATTGAACACTGAAGCTTTCTTT
CAWATLLNTEAFF
>TRBD1|-|TRBV30|TRBJ2-1
TGTGCCTGGACGGGACAGATATACAATGAGCAGTTCTTC
CAWTGQIYNEQFF
>-|-|TRBV4-3|TRBJ1-5
TGCGCCAGCAGCCAAGAGCGGACAGCGAGCAATCAGCCCCAGCATTTT
CASSQERTASNQPQHF
>-|-|TRBV11-1|TRBJ1-1
TGTGCCAGCAGCTTAGAGGAATTTGGGCGAGCTTTCTTT
CASSLEEFGRAFF
>-|-|TRBV28|TRBJ1-2
TGTGCCAGCAGAGATGACAGGCGATATGGCTACACCTTC
CASRDDRRYGYTF
>-|-|TRBV5-1|TRBJ2-7
TGCGCCAGCAGCTCAGGGATAGATTACGGCATGCACTTC
CASSSGIDYGMHF
>-|-|TRBV11-2|TRBJ2-7
TGTGCCAGCAGCTTAGCCCCACGGGGGCCACTCTCCTACGAGCAGTACTTC
CASSLAPRGPLSYEQYF
>TRBD2|-|TRBV7-9|TRBJ2-7
TGTGCCAGCAGCTTAACAAGCGGGGGGAACTACGAGCAGTACTTC
CASSLTSGGNYEQYF
>-|-|TRBV5-5|TRBJ2-2
TGTGCCAGCAGCTTGCGGGGGCTCGGGGAGCTGTTTTTT
CASSLRGLGELFF
>-|-|TRBV30|TRBJ2-3
TGTGCCGGATCCAGGGCAGGGCGGACAGATACGCAGTATTTT
CAGSRAGRTDTQYF
>-|-|TRBV7-9|TRBJ1-4
TGTGCCAGCAGCCGAGAAGGAGGAGTTAATGAAAAACTGTTTTTT
CASSREGGVNEKLFF
>-|few|TRBV5-1|TRBJ1-6
TGCGCCAGCAGCTTGGGTTCGGGTCCGCCGATTAATTCACCCCTCCACTTT
CASSLGSGPPINSPLHF
>-|-|TRBV6-5|TRBJ2-7
TGTGCCAGCAGCCTGGGGCCACAATACGAGCAGTACTTC
CASSLGPQYEQYF
>-|-|TRBV20-1|TRBJ1-1
TGCAGTGCTAGACTGAACACTGAAGCTTTCTTT
CSARLNTEAFF
>TRBD1|-|TRBV5-1|TRBJ2-5
TGCGCCAGCAGCCTGACAGGGGGATGGAGCCAAGAGACCCAGTACTTC
CASSLTGGWSQETQYF
>-|few|TRBV4-2|TRBJ2-1
TGTGCCAGCAGCCAAGATCAATTGACGGGGATTTCCTACAATGAGCAGTTCTTC
CASSQDQLTGISYNEQFF
>TRBD1|-|TRBV5-5|TRBJ1-2
TGTGCCAGCAGCCTAGACGCCGGGACAGGGAACTATGGCTACACCTTC
CASSLDAGTGNYGYTF
>-|-|TRBV19|TRBJ2-3
TGTGCCAGCCGGGACTCGACCCGTAGCACAGATACGCAGTATTTT
CASRDSTRSTDTQYF
>-|-|TRBV5-4|TRBJ2-5
TGTGCCAGCAGCTACGAACGGGGCAAAGAGACCCAGTACTTC
CASSYERGKETQYF
>-|once|TRBV5-6|TRBJ1-3
TGTGCCAGCAGCCTAGGTGGAAACACCATATATTTT
CASSLGGNTIYF
>TRBD1|-|TRBV11-1|TRBJ1-6
TGTGCCAGCAGCCTATCAGGGGGCGCCCATAATTCACCCCTCCACTTT
CASSLSGGAHNSPLHF
>-|-|TRBV6-6|TRBJ2-1
TGTGCCAGCAGTCCCGGACACCTCGGCGGTTCCTACAATGAGCAGTTCTTC
CASSPGHLGGSYNEQFF
>-|-|TRBV5-8|TRBJ2-5
TGTGCCAGCAGCTCGCTAGGTTCTGAGACCCAGTACTTC
CASSSLGSETQYF